A selection of T cell receptor beta chains follows, all from one sample in a study of beta chain features in type 1 diabetes. TCRdb's copy holds only in-frame clones and misses some; the assay was immunoSEQ multiplex PCR. The data show hundreds of thousands of clones, over 12% seen once. The specimen sequenced was naive CD4+ T cells from blood. Source of these receptors: a man aged 18 to 29 with type 1 diabetes. The conserved cysteine and the conserved F or W are not part of the CDR3 here.

v_gene	j_gene	CDR3aa
TRBV7-3	TRBJ2-7	ASSLGQGNYEQY
TRBV7-8	TRBJ2-7	ASSLIRPNGGRGYEQY
TRBV7-2	TRBJ2-5	ASDPFTGQETQY
TRBV20-1	TRBJ2-1	SARDRGAWF
TRBV5-4	TRBJ1-1	ASSSSWRDTEAF
TRBV5-4	TRBJ2-1	ASSRAREGYNEQF
TRBV30	TRBJ1-5	AWRTGNLNQPQH
TRBV7-9	TRBJ1-1	ASSGIHPTEAF
TRBV5-1	TRBJ1-2	ASSLTGVAYGYT
TRBV10-3	TRBJ2-2	AIRSGLAVMNTGELF
TRBV7-9	TRBJ1-2	ASTPRGGFGYGYT
TRBV30	TRBJ2-3	AWGTDTQY
TRBV30	TRBJ2-1	AWSRGRSSLSYNEQF
TRBV6-6	TRBJ1-5	ASRSDSYSNQPQH
TRBV7-9	TRBJ1-2	ASSLAYSDRGLGYT
TRBV4-2	TRBJ2-5	ASSLGRAQETQY
TRBV29-1	TRBJ2-1	SVELWNEQF
TRBV9	TRBJ2-7	ASSFYEQY
TRBV2	TRBJ1-2	ASSGQGQGYT
TRBV15	TRBJ2-1	ATSRVLAGANEQF
TRBV30	TRBJ1-5	AWSVMGGSFQPQH
TRBV29-1	TRBJ2-2	SAGTATGELF
TRBV9	TRBJ2-2	ASSVDLAGADGELF
TRBV18	TRBJ1-1	ASSPPLNTEAF
TRBV4-2	TRBJ1-5	ASSTGYSNQPQH
TRBV14	TRBJ2-5	ASSQAGRARRGETQY
TRBV7-9	TRBJ1-5	ASSRPGDNQPQH
TRBV7-9	TRBJ2-7	ASSPLRLNSYEQY
TRBV7-7	TRBJ2-7	ASSLDSGYEQY
TRBV2	TRBJ2-3	ASTEWSTDTQY
TRBV18	TRBJ2-3	ASSPRGITDTQY
TRBV27	TRBJ2-2	ASSATFTGELF
TRBV7-6	TRBJ2-6	ASSNPGANVLT
TRBV28	TRBJ2-5	ASTPGGNQETQY
TRBV30	TRBJ1-1	AWARRAEAF
TRBV5-1	TRBJ2-7	ASSPTSGSYEQY
TRBV6-1	TRBJ1-5	ASKILKGNQPQH
TRBV19	TRBJ1-1	ASSPQAGTGGTEAF
TRBV30	TRBJ2-1	AWIAGTYNEQF
TRBV5-1	TRBJ2-6	ASSLAPLGSGANVLT
TRBV2	TRBJ1-6	ASSGGRPENSPLH
TRBV7-9	TRBJ2-7	ASSLAHGQGSYEQY